A single T cell receptor (beta chain) is shown here with its context. What it binds is unknown. PCR was performed a second time for about 7 to 12 cycles using a sample-barcoded 5' primer and a J-beta primer mix. In TCRdb, the 5' RACE reads were re-called with MiXCR into one record per CDR3 protein. The data show 800,000 to 1,000,000 distinct CDR3 sequences, with about 48% seen just once and roughly an eighth held by the top ten. This entry is derived from a study of blood T cells in healthy people across ages. Study as a whole: Capturing about one barcoded beta molecule per two T cells was achieved by template switching. Overall study findings and caveats: There was a strong correlation between TCR beta diversity and naive T cell percentage.

The CDR3 runs to 15 residues. Trimming took 5 bases from V and 5 from J; bases not matched to a gene: 11. CDR1 is SGHRS, CDR2 YFSETQ, per germline. V is TRBV5-1 and J is TRBJ2-3; 7 bases are shared with TRBD1. The source of this sequence is a man aged 25-45 years in good health. Material for sequencing was blood. In DNA, the CDR3 is TGCGCCAGCAGATTCGGACAGGCTGAAGGAGATACGCAGTATTTT. It is translated as CASRFGQAEGDTQYF. The whole variable domain, filled in from reference TRBV5-1 and TRBJ2-3, reads KAGVTQTPRYLIKTRGQQVTLSCSPISGHRSVSWYQQTPGQGLQFLFEYFSETQRNKGNFPGRFSGRQFSNSRSEMNVSTLELGDSALYLCASRFGQAEGDTQYFGPGTRLTVL.